This T cell receptor (beta chain) is drawn from a study of T-cell reconstitution after alpha-beta-depleted transplantation in children. Broader study findings: Expanded graft clones, several hundred of them, were reportedly the source of alpha-beta T cells about two months after transplant. From surviving recipient T cells and thymic progenitors came the high day-60 TCRbeta diversity observed in some patients. By one year post-transplant, T-cell counts and diversity largely arose from T cells that were newly produced.

As for this clonotype: Its antigen is still unknown.

This sample's TCRbeta library carried unique molecular identifier barcodes. Each CDR3 protein is one row after TCRdb ran MiXCR on the PCR reads. The sample gives about 900,000 distinct CDR3 sequences, about 29% of which show up once; 25% to 35% is in the top ten. Germline-derived CDR1 and CDR2 are SGHAT and FQNNGV. The CDR3 sequence is 16 residues long. V was pared by 4 bases and J by 2 bases, with 16 bases between. The sequence derives from a boy younger than two who had a stem cell transplant for SCID, so the T cells may come from the graft donor. This sequence joins TRBV11-2 and TRBJ2-3; D perhaps matches TRBD2 (7 bases). The sequencing used PBMCs, mostly from graft donor cells, collected 360 days after TCRalphabeta/CD19-depleted stem cell transplant. The CDR3 DNA sequence: TGTGCCAGCAGCTCTCGGGGGGCAGTAAACACAGATACGCAGTATTTT. It encodes CASSSRGAVNTDTQYF.